The 3 T cell receptor beta chains below all came from one sample that was sequenced in a study of beta chain features in type 1 diabetes. Overall study results and limits: Shortening that was moderate but significant affected the TCRB CDR3s of Type 1 diabetes patients in all four CD4+ subsets.

The study reverse transcribed the entire isolated RNA, so it sequenced expressed TCRB transcripts. Clones were read by immunoSEQ multiplex PCR, and TCRdb kept only the in-frame ones, dropping some. The table records around 140,000 clones, around 9% of them present only once. Their specific antigens are unknown. What was sequenced was central memory CD4+ T cells from blood. The receptors stem from a man between 25 and 39 years old with type 1 diabetes.

This chain links TRBV5-1 with TRBJ2-7, with D maybe TRBD2 (5 bases). This CDR3 has 12 amino acids. The V and J ends lost 1 base and 5 bases respectively, with 7 bases between them. Germline loops: CDR1 SGHRS, CDR2 YFSETQ. CDR3 residues: CASSLISDEQYF. CDR3 DNA sequence: TGCGCCAGCAGCTTGATTAGCGACGAGCAGTACTTC.

The chain links TRBV30 to TRBJ1-4, with no clear D. This CDR3 spans 14 amino acids. V was shortened by 3 bases and J by 6 bases, with 14 bases between the two germline ends. Per the germline V gene, CDR1 is GTSNPN and CDR2 is SVGIG (reference sequence). The CDR3 DNA sequence: TGTGCCTGGAGCGTCCCGGGTCGGGATGAAAAACTGTTTTTT. This translates into CAWSVPGRDEKLFF.

In this sample, this clone turned up a few times. CDR3 amino acids: CASSFFRGNEQYF. As DNA, the CDR3 is TGCGCCAGCAGCTTCTTCCGGGGGAACGAGCAGTACTTC. V usage is TRBV5-1 and J usage is TRBJ2-7, with D maybe TRBD2 (6 bases). Trimming removed 2 bases at V and 5 bases at J, with 11 bases between. In germline, CDR1 is SGHRS, CDR2 YFSETQ. CDR3 size: 13 residues.